In its sample, the clone carrying this T cell receptor (beta chain) was seen a few times. Its antigen is still unknown. For the second PCR, which ran for roughly 7 to 11 cycles, a sample-barcoded 5' primer and a J-beta primer mix were used. Samples each returned at least 2.5 million CDR3-containing paired-end reads. MiXCR, applied by TCRdb to the 5' RACE reads, yields one record per CDR3 protein. The sample carries under 1 million distinct CDR3 sequences, approximately 48% recorded once. The sample belongs to a study of blood T cells in healthy people across ages. Regarding the study as a whole: The study found TCR beta diversity correlated strongly with naive T cell percentage. Age brought a roughly linear fall in TCR beta diversity measured per million T cells. A greater number of naive CD4+ cells and higher diversity distinguished long-lived donors from aged donors.

There are 13 residues in the CDR3. Germline V gives CDR1 SQVTM, CDR2 ANQGSEA. V was clipped by 6 bases and J by 2 bases; unmatched bases: 4. This TCR came from a man aged 55 to 70 in good health. Specimen: blood. The chain has TRBV29-1 and TRBJ1-5; 7 bases are a match to TRBD1. CDR3 loop: CSVLTGGNQPQHF. DNA of the CDR3: TGCAGCGTCTTAACAGGGGGCAATCAGCCCCAGCATTTT.